The 6 T cell receptor beta chains presented below share a single source sample, sequenced in a study of STAT5B mutations in CD4+ large granular lymphocyte leukemia. The protocol was immunoSEQ multiplex PCR, while the TCRdb copy is restricted to in-frame clones and leaves out a portion. This table holds roughly 48,000 clones, around 70% found once. Sequencing was done on a sample of CD4+ T cells from blood buffy coats. All receptors derive from a human donor in good health.

This clone was counted a single time. V and J are TRBV5-8 and TRBJ1-1; TRBD1 might be the D (5 bases). CDR1 and CDR2 (germline): SGHTS, YDEGEE. CDR3 length: 15 amino acids. Trimming cost V 4 bases and J 4 bases, with 17 bases left between them. The DNA of the CDR3 is TGTGCCAGCAGCCCATCCGGGACGGCGGGCACTGAAGCTTTCTTT. Its protein product is CASSPSGTAGTEAFF.

This clone was seen a single time. The J gene is TRBJ2-5, the V gene TRBV7-6; D may be TRBD2 (5 bases). The CDR3 loop spans 15 amino acids. Trimming stripped 2 bases from V and 1 base from J, with 11 bases between. CDR1 SGHVS and CDR2 FNYEAQ come from the germline V gene. In nucleotides, the CDR3 is TGTGCCAGCAGCTTACCCCCGGACTTCCAAGAGACCCAGTACTTC. This codes for CASSLPPDFQETQYF.

CDR3 residues: CASSQDLAGGTDTQYF. DNA for the CDR3: TGTGCCAGCAGCCAAGATCTGGCGGGGGGCACAGATACGCAGTATTTT. The J gene is TRBJ2-3, the V gene TRBV4-2, with TRBD2 identical over 7 bases. Germline V gene sequence: CDR1 LGHNA, CDR2 YNFKEQ. The length of the CDR3 is 16 residues. V lost 0 bases, J lost 1 base, and 4 bases stayed unmatched.

This sequence joins TRBV28 and TRBJ2-4, with 9 bases matching TRBD1. This CDR3 spans 12 amino acids. After removal of 11 bases from V and 5 bases from J, the junction contained 4 bases not matched to a gene. The germline CDR1 and CDR2 sequences are MDHEN and SYDVKM. DNA of the CDR3: TGTGCCGTACAGGGGGCGGAAAACATTCAGTACTTC. This translates into CAVQGAENIQYF.

V gene TRBV28 combines with J gene TRBJ2-7; D is uncertain. The germline V gene encodes CDR1 MDHEN and CDR2 SYDVKM. CDR3 size: 14 residues. V was trimmed by 2 bases and J by 6 bases, leaving 14 bases between them. In DNA, the CDR3 is TGTGCCAGCAGTTTAGGGTCGGCTCGCGGCGAGCAGTACGTC. Protein product: CASSLGSARGEQYV.

The V gene is TRBV18, the J gene TRBJ1-1; TRBD1 is a possible D gene (5 bases). The CDR3 length is 12 residues. The germline CDR1 and CDR2 sequences are KGHSH and LQKENI. V dropped 6 bases and J dropped 11 bases, with 16 bases sitting between them. The CDR3 sequence: CASSTGTGSAFF. CDR3 nucleotide sequence: TGTGCCAGCTCTACTGGGACGGGAAGTGCTTTCTTT.